The 16 T cell receptor beta chains below come from one sample, sequenced in a study of Ad26.COV2.S vaccination and SARS-CoV-2 variants. The repertoire was sequenced with immunoSEQ multiplex PCR; TCRdb's copy has only in-frame clones and lacks some. The data show about 410,000 clones, more than 85% seen once. Treatment meaning: over 15 received Ad26.COV2.S at low or high dose, single or two shots; 5 received placebo; per-sample allocation not given. Vaccine and placebo recipients were sampled on day 63 after the first injection. The sample consisted of peripheral blood, taken in a trial of Ad26.COV2.S vaccine versus placebo. These receptors came from a person aged 18 to 65 who received the Ad26.COV2.S COVID-19 vaccine or a placebo.

The chain couples TRBV7-2 to TRBJ2-1; the D is unclear. CDR1 and CDR2 from the germline V gene are SGHTA and FQGNSA. The CDR3 runs 17 residues. Trimming took off 2 bases at V and 2 bases at J, with 16 bases between the two ends. The DNA for the CDR3 is TGTGCCAGCAGCTTAAGGTCCCCTCTTCTTGCCTACAATGAGCAGTTCTTC. It specifies CASSLRSPLLAYNEQFF.

The chain has TRBV5-1 and TRBJ2-7, with TRBD2 matching 8 bases. Germline-derived CDR1 and CDR2 are SGHRS and YFSETQ. The CDR3 sequence is 15 residues long. V gave up 4 bases and J gave up 2 bases; unmatched junction bases: 8. CDR3 DNA: TGCGCCAGCAGCACAACTAGCGGATCACCCTACGAGCAGTACTTC. Translating it yields CASSTTSGSPYEQYF.

This clone occurred once. This chain joins TRBV9 and TRBJ1-1; 8 positions match TRBD1. J lost 5 bases, V lost 0 bases, and 3 bases had no gene match. Germline V lookup: CDR1 SGDLS, CDR2 YYNGEE. The CDR3 loop spans 14 amino acids. The CDR3 nucleotides read TGTGCCAGCAGCGTAGACAGGGGGAGGACTGAAGCTTTCTTT. Its protein is CASSVDRGRTEAFF.

The chain recombines TRBV9 with TRBJ2-1, with D unresolved. V lost 2 bases, J lost 7 bases, and 7 bases lay in between. Germline loops: CDR1 SGDLS, CDR2 YYNGEE. The CDR3 is 12 residues long. The CDR3 sequence is CASSVDGNEQFF. DNA of the CDR3: TGTGCCAGCAGCGTTGACGGGAATGAGCAGTTCTTC.

This chain links TRBV29-1 with TRBJ2-7; weak D call: TRBD1 (5 bases). The germline V gene encodes CDR1 SQVTM and CDR2 ANQGSEA. This CDR3 has 11 amino acids. Trimming cost V 6 bases and J 1 base, with 7 bases left between them. This CDR3 is CSVGESYEQYF. In DNA form, the CDR3 reads TGCAGCGTAGGGGAATCCTACGAGCAGTACTTC.

The chain couples TRBV2 to TRBJ2-1; TRBD2 might be the D (5 bases). Germline assignment: CDR1 SNHLY and CDR2 FYNNEI. The V gene lost 5 bases and the J gene lost 4 bases, with 15 bases spanning the gap. The CDR3 covers 15 residues. CDR3: CASSQQRGLYNEQFF. The CDR3 DNA sequence: TGTGCCAGCAGTCAACAGCGAGGACTTTACAATGAGCAGTTCTTC.

This clone appeared a single time. The V call is TRBV5-4, the J call TRBJ2-3; D is undetermined. Germline CDR1 and CDR2: SGHNT and YYREEE (reference sequence). CDR3 length: 14 amino acids. V gave up 6 bases and J gave up 5 bases, with 16 bases separating them. CDR3: CASKQSEAGDTQYF. The CDR3 DNA follows: TGTGCCAGCAAACAAAGCGAGGCAGGAGATACGCAGTATTTT.

The chain has TRBV2 and TRBJ2-5; D possibly uses TRBD1 or TRBD2 (6 bases each). Germline assignment: CDR1 SNHLY and CDR2 FYNNEI. This CDR3 spans 13 amino acids. V lost 8 bases to trimming and J lost 2 bases, with 12 bases between them. The CDR3 region is CASSGGRQETQYF. The CDR3, as DNA: TGTGCCAGCTCTGGGGGGCGACAAGAGACCCAGTACTTC. The variable domain in full, with the rest retrieved from reference TRBV2 and TRBJ2-5, is EPEVTQTPSHQVTQMGQEVILRCVPISNHLYFYWYRQILGQKVEFLVSFYNNEISEKSEIFDDQFSVERPDGSNFTLKIRSTKLEDSAMYFCASSGGRQETQYFGPGTRLLVL.

The rearrangement uses TRBV5-4 and TRBJ1-5, with TRBD1 matching over 9 bases. Germline CDR1 reads SGHNT; CDR2 reads YYREEE (reference sequence). The CDR3 covers 18 residues. Germline trimming cut 3 bases from V and 1 base from J; bases unmatched to any gene: 11. The CDR3 region is CASSCGTGNGGSNQPQHF. CDR3 nucleotides: TGTGCCAGCAGCTGCGGGACAGGGAACGGTGGGAGCAATCAGCCCCAGCATTTT.

Comment on this clone: This sample also contains other DNA sequences that code for the same CDR3. The chain combines TRBV6-5 with TRBJ1-1, with D tentatively TRBD1 (5 bases). The CDR3 spans 13 residues. The germline V gene has CDR1 MNHEY and CDR2 SVGAGI. V was shortened by 8 bases and J by 1 base, with 11 bases between the two germline ends. The CDR3 here is CASRWGGNTEAFF. Here the CDR3 DNA reads TGTGCCAGCCGCTGGGGGGGGAACACTGAAGCTTTCTTT.

This chain joins TRBV4-2 and TRBJ1-5; D is ambiguous. This CDR3 has 14 amino acids. Per the germline V gene, CDR1 is LGHNA and CDR2 is YNFKEQ. V gave up 0 bases and J gave up 6 bases, with 9 bases separating them. The DNA for the CDR3 is TGTGCCAGCAGCCAAGAAGGTCTTGGTCAGCCCCAGCATTTT. Its translation is CASSQEGLGQPQHF.

V gene TRBV3-1 (or the pseudogene TRBV3-2) combines with J gene TRBJ1-2; possible D gene TRBD1, 5 bases. Trimming left V 2 bases short and J 10 bases short, with 11 bases between. The CDR3 loop spans 12 amino acids. Germline CDR1 and CDR2: LGHDT and YNNKEL (reference sequence). In nucleotides, the CDR3 is TGTGCCAGCAGCCAATCCGGGGACGACTACACCTTC. Translation: CASSQSGDDYTF.

The rearrangement links TRBV6-5 to TRBJ1-1; D is uncertain. From germline, CDR1 is MNHEY and CDR2 SVGAGI. Trimming left V 5 bases short and J 0 bases short, with 13 bases between. There are 15 residues in the CDR3. This chain's CDR3 is CASSLNTNMNTEAFF. Here the CDR3 DNA reads TGTGCCAGCAGTCTTAACACGAACATGAACACTGAAGCTTTCTTT.

The V gene is TRBV11-3, the J gene TRBJ2-1; 8 nucleotides agree with TRBD2. The CDR3 is 16 residues long. The ends lost 6 bases at V and 4 bases at J; junction bases unmatched: 11. Germline V gene data show CDR1 as SGHNT and CDR2 as YENEEA. CDR3 region: CASSARGSGAYNEQFF. DNA of the CDR3: TGTGCCAGCAGTGCCCGGGGTAGCGGGGCGTACAATGAGCAGTTCTTC.

This clone has only one observation. The V gene is TRBV19, the J gene TRBJ1-1, with TRBD1 matching over 8 bases. Losses at the gene ends were 7 bases for V and 6 bases for J; bases not matched to a gene: 4. The germline gives CDR1 LNHDA, CDR2 SQIVND (reference sequence). The CDR3 loop spans 12 amino acids. The CDR3 DNA reads as TGTGCCAGTACAGACAGGGGTCCTGAAGCTTTCTTT. This codes for CASTDRGPEAFF.

The gene calls are TRBV4-3 and TRBJ1-2; TRBD1 might be the D (5 bases). V shed 1 base and J shed 2 bases, with 8 bases lying between them. The germline V gene encodes CDR1 LGHNA and CDR2 YSLEER. CDR3 size: 14 residues. In nucleotides, the CDR3 is TGCGCCAGCAGCCAAGTACAGGTGAACTATGGCTACACCTTC. Its protein product is CASSQVQVNYGYTF.